The clone carrying this T cell receptor (beta chain) was picked up a small number of times. Its target is unknown. Per the germline V gene, CDR1 is MNHEY and CDR2 is SVGEGT. V was shortened by 0 bases and J by 3 bases, with 18 bases between the two germline ends. The CDR3 length is 17 residues. This entry comes from a study of response to subunit inactivated influenza vaccine. General observations from the study: T cells newly recruited by each seasonal influenza vaccination are few, the authors suggested.

TCRdb fed the RT-PCR reads into MiXCR, producing one record per CDR3 protein. The table has 400,000 to 550,000 distinct CDR3 sequences, 25% seen once; the top ten hold 1.9%. The sequence derives from a man aged 50-60 years who received an inactivated influenza vaccine. This chain links TRBV6-2 or TRBV6-3 with TRBJ2-7; no clear D gene. Sequencing used CD4+ T cells sorted from PBMCs, obtained roughly 5 days after vaccination. CDR3 DNA sequence: TGTGCCAGCAGTTACTCGTTACGTATTACGTCCTTCTACGAGCAGTACTTC. Protein product: CASSYSLRITSFYEQYF.